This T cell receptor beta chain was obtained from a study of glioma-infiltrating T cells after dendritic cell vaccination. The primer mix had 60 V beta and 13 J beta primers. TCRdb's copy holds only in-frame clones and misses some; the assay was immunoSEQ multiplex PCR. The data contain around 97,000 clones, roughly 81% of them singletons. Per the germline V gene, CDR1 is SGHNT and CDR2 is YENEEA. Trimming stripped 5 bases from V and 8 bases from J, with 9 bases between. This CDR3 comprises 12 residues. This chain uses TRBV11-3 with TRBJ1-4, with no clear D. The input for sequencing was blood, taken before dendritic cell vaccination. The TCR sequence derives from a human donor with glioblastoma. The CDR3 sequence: CASSQEEEKLFF. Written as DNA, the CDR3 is TGTGCCAGCAGCCAGGAAGAGGAAAAACTGTTTTTT.